This entry lists 15 T cell receptor beta chains sequenced from one sample in a study of T cells in Graves' hyperthyroidism and ophthalmopathy. Amplification yielded TCR beta CDR3 regions, with RNA transcripts as the source. HTBI primers were employed in a first-round RT-PCR of the TCR CDR3. TCRdb used MiXCR to reprocess the multiplex PCR reads, holding one entry per CDR3 protein. The table lists roughly 640,000 distinct CDR3 sequences, around 16% of them singletons. The sequencing sample was made of blood. All receptors derive from a woman aged 40 to 49 with Graves' ophthalmopathy.

This chain joins TRBV30 and TRBJ2-5, with D maybe TRBD1 (6 bases). CDR1 and CDR2 (germline): GTSNPN, SVGIG (reference sequence). Trimming left V 3 bases short and J 14 bases short, with 16 bases between. The CDR3 extends over 11 amino acids. CDR3 nucleotide sequence: TGTGCCTGGAGCCCCTCTGGACAGCTTTACTTC. Translation: CAWSPSGQLYF.

This clonotype occurred many times. The chain is built from TRBV28 and TRBJ1-1, with no clear D. V was trimmed by 2 bases and J by 0 bases, leaving 10 bases between them. The CDR3 covers 15 residues. Germline V gene data show CDR1 as MDHEN and CDR2 as SYDVKM. DNA of the CDR3: TGTGCCAGCAGTTTAGGGGATCGAGTGAACACTGAAGCTTTCTTT. This encodes CASSLGDRVNTEAFF. The full variable domain, in which reference TRBV28 and TRBJ1-1 provide the parts outside the CDR3, is DVKVTQSSRYLVKRTGEKVFLECVQDMDHENMFWYRQDPGLGLRLIYFSYDVKMKEKGDIPEGYSVSREKKERFSLILESASTNQTSMYLCASSLGDRVNTEAFFGQGTRLTVV.

In this sample, this clonotype turned up many times. This chain connects TRBV28 to TRBJ2-7; D unresolved. CDR3 size: 13 residues. Trimming removed 4 bases at V and 3 bases at J, with 10 bases between. CDR1 and CDR2 (germline): MDHEN, SYDVKM. CDR3 bases: TGTGCCAGCAGTTCCCCAACCTACTACGAGCAGTACTTC. Amino acid sequence: CASSSPTYYEQYF.

This clonotype was seen many times. The J gene is TRBJ2-5, the V gene TRBV24-1; 11 nucleotides agree with TRBD2. Germline V gene sequence: CDR1 KGHDR, CDR2 SFDVKD. The CDR3 consists of 15 residues. The J segment lost 5 bases and the V segment lost 4 bases, leaving 5 bases of the junction unmatched. The CDR3 sequence: CATSDTSGSGETQYF. CDR3 bases: TGTGCCACCAGTGACACTAGCGGGAGCGGTGAGACCCAGTACTTC.

This clonotype was counted only a few times. V and J are TRBV7-6 and TRBJ2-3, with 10 bases aligning to TRBD2. The ends lost 5 bases at V and 11 bases at J; junction bases unmatched: 16. This CDR3 is built from 16 residues. The germline gives CDR1 SGHVS, CDR2 FNYEAQ. As DNA, the CDR3 is TGTGCCAGCAGCCCTAGGACGGGGCTAGCGGGAGAGGTGCAGTATTTT. Translated, it gives CASSPRTGLAGEVQYF.

This clonotype showed up many times. This chain connects TRBV2 to TRBJ1-1, with 7 bases fitting TRBD1. CDR1 is SNHLY, CDR2 FYNNEI, per germline. The CDR3 spans 12 residues. With 7 bases clipped from V and 6 bases from J, the junction kept 5 bases outside the gene matches. The CDR3 region is CASTLDRSEAFF. CDR3 nucleotide sequence: TGTGCCAGCACCCTGGACAGGTCTGAAGCTTTCTTT.

The V gene is TRBV5-1, the J gene TRBJ2-1, with 13 positions matching TRBD2. This CDR3 contains 14 residues. CDR1 and CDR2 (germline): SGHRS, YFSETQ. J was trimmed by 6 bases and V by 5 bases; bases with no gene match: 2. CDR3 amino acids: CASRGTSGANEQFF. The DNA for the CDR3 is TGCGCCAGCAGGGGGACTAGCGGGGCCAATGAGCAGTTCTTC. Supplemented by reference TRBV5-1 and TRBJ2-1, the full variable domain reads KAGVTQTPRYLIKTRGQQVTLSCSPISGHRSVSWYQQTPGQGLQFLFEYFSETQRNKGNFPGRFSGRQFSNSRSEMNVSTLELGDSALYLCASRGTSGANEQFFGPGTRLTVL.

The J gene is TRBJ2-7, the V gene TRBV6-1; 15 bases agree with TRBD2. CDR3 length equals 16 residues. V lost 6 bases and J lost 2; bases outside the gene matches: 5. Germline V gives CDR1 MNHNS, CDR2 SASEGT. The CDR3 reads CASRGTSGGTTYEQYF. In nucleotides, the CDR3 is TGTGCCAGCAGGGGGACTAGCGGGGGGACTACCTACGAGCAGTACTTC.

In this sample, this clonotype turned up many times. This sequence joins TRBV11-2 and TRBJ2-5, with TRBD1 as a possible D gene (6 bases). CDR1 and CDR2 from the germline V gene are SGHAT and FQNNGV. CDR3 size: 11 residues. Trimming stripped 2 bases from V and 9 bases from J, with 7 bases between. CDR3 sequence reads: CASSLQGSQYF. In DNA, the CDR3 is TGTGCCAGCAGCTTACAGGGGTCCCAGTACTTC.

This clonotype was detected ten times or more. The chain joins TRBV20-1 to TRBJ2-3, with D tentatively TRBD2 (6 bases). Trimming took 6 bases from V and 2 from J, leaving 18 bases between them. CDR3 length: 15 residues. Germline CDR1 reads DFQATT; CDR2 reads SNEGSKA (reference sequence). The CDR3 protein is CSARRGGEYTDTQYF. CDR3 DNA: TGCAGTGCCAGAAGGGGCGGGGAATACACAGATACGCAGTATTTT.

The V gene is TRBV3-1, the J gene TRBJ1-1; 7 nucleotides agree with TRBD1. This CDR3 comprises 14 residues. Germline values: CDR1 LGHDT, CDR2 YNNKEL (reference sequence). With 6 bases clipped from V and 9 bases from J, the junction kept 13 bases outside the gene matches. The CDR3 DNA sequence: TGTGCCAGCAGACCCTCCAGACAGGGCGCAAAAGCTTTCTTT. Its translation is CASRPSRQGAKAFF.

This clonotype was observed at least ten times. The V call is TRBV28, the J call TRBJ2-2; D remains ambiguous. The germline gives CDR1 MDHEN, CDR2 SYDVKM. The V end was cut by 3 bases, the J end by 8 bases, with 13 bases between. The CDR3 is made up of 14 amino acids. Written as DNA, the CDR3 is TGTGCCAGCAGTTTGGGCGGAGTAACAGGGGAGCTGTTTTTT. Translating gives CASSLGGVTGELFF.

V gene TRBV7-9 combines with J gene TRBJ2-7; D gene uncertain. V lost 3 bases and J lost 5, with 11 bases in between. There are 13 residues in the CDR3. CDR1 and CDR2 (germline): SEHNR, FQNEAQ (reference sequence). The CDR3 sequence is CASSFTHTNEQYF. The CDR3 nucleotides read TGTGCCAGCAGCTTTACCCATACTAACGAGCAGTACTTC.

This clonotype was seen at least ten times. The V gene is TRBV7-8, the J gene TRBJ2-3; 9 positions agree with TRBD2. The CDR3 has 17 residues. In germline, CDR1 is SGHVS, CDR2 FQNEAQ. V dropped 0 bases and J dropped 0; count of bases not matched to a gene: 4. DNA of the CDR3: TGTGCCAGCAGCTTAGCCTATCTAGCGGGAAGCACAGATACGCAGTATTTT. It is translated as CASSLAYLAGSTDTQYF. Based on the CDR3 plus reference TRBV7-8 and TRBJ2-3, the full variable domain is GAGVSQSPRYKVAKRGQDVALRCDPISGHVSLFWYQQALGQGPEFLTYFQNEAQLDKSGLPSDRFFAERPEGSVSTLKIQRTQQEDSAVYLCASSLAYLAGSTDTQYFGPGTRLTVL.

The chain carries TRBV10-3 and TRBJ1-6; D gene uncertain. The CDR3 contains 14 residues. Germline V gene data show CDR1 as ENHRY and CDR2 as SYGVKD. The ends were cut back, 3 bases at V and 7 bases at J, with 10 bases in the middle. The CDR3 DNA sequence: TGTGCCATCAGTGATTACGGCCTGAATTCACCCCTCCACTTT. Translation: CAISDYGLNSPLHF.